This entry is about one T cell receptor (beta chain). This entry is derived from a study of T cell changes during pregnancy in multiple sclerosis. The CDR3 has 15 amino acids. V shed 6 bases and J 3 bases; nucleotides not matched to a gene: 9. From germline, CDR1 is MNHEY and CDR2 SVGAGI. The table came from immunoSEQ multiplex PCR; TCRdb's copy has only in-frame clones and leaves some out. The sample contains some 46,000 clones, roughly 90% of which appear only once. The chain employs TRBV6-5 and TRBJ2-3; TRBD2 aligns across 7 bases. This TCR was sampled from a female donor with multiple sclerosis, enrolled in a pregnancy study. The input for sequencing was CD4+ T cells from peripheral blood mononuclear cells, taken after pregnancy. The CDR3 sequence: CASRRSSGRTDTQYF. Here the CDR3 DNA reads TGTGCCAGCAGGCGCTCTAGCGGCCGGACAGATACGCAGTATTTT.